A single sample is the source of the 32 T cell receptor beta chains below, sequenced in a study of blood T cell repertoires in COVID-19. Here immunoSEQ multiplex PCR was the method, and the copy in TCRdb shows in-frame clones only, minus some. In the table there are some 83,000 clones, roughly 84% of which are singletons. The specimen was peripheral blood. Receptors were obtained from a man aged 45 to 65 with acute or convalescent COVID-19.

V usage is TRBV11-2 and J usage is TRBJ2-7, with D possibly being TRBD1 (5 bases). The CDR3 spans 14 residues. Germline V gene lookup returns CDR1 SGHAT and CDR2 FQNNGV. Trimming took off 3 bases at V and 3 bases at J, with 12 bases between the two ends. The CDR3 loop is CASSFVGANYEQYF. For the CDR3, the DNA is TGTGCCAGCAGCTTTGTTGGGGCTAACTACGAGCAGTACTTC. Filled out from reference TRBV11-2 and TRBJ2-7, the complete variable domain reads EAGVAQSPRYKIIEKRQSVAFWCNPISGHATLYWYQQILGQGPKLLIQFQNNGVVDDSQLPKDRFSAERLKGVDSTLKIQPAKLEDSAVYLCASSFVGANYEQYFGPGTRLTVT.

The chain joins TRBV21-1 to TRBJ1-4. TRBV21-1 is given as a pseudogene. The CDR3 contains 16 residues. CDR3 amino acids: CASSKEGGRFNEKLFF. CDR3 bases: TGTGCCAGCAGCAAAGAAGGAGGGCGCTTTAATGAAAAACTGTTTTTT.

In its sample, this clone was seen once. The J gene is TRBJ1-4, the V gene TRBV6-5, with D perhaps matching TRBD1 (5 bases). The V and J ends lost 10 bases and 3 bases respectively, with 12 bases between them. CDR1 is MNHEY and CDR2 is SVGAGI in the germline V gene. This CDR3 spans 13 amino acids. The CDR3 here is CANSGGANEKLFF. DNA for the CDR3: TGTGCCAACTCAGGAGGGGCTAATGAAAAACTGTTTTTT.

The chain has TRBV15 and TRBJ1-3; D ambiguous. Germline values: CDR1 LNHNV, CDR2 YYDKDF (reference sequence). V was shortened by 0 bases and J by 8 bases, with 17 bases between the two germline ends. This CDR3 is built from 16 residues. The CDR3: CATSRDRVTRMDTIYF. The CDR3 DNA sequence: TGTGCCACCAGCAGAGATCGTGTTACCAGGATGGACACCATATATTTT.

This chain uses TRBV19 with TRBJ2-1; D is perhaps TRBD2 (6 bases). The CDR3 totals 14 residues. Germline V CDR1 and CDR2: LNHDA, SQIVND (reference sequence). The V end lost 11 bases, the J end lost 7 bases, and 21 bases lay between the germline ends. The CDR3 spells CAVSGSHLSNEQFF. The CDR3, as DNA: TGTGCCGTTTCCGGGAGCCACCTTTCTAATGAGCAGTTCTTC.

The chain uses TRBV24-1 and TRBJ2-5; D is perhaps TRBD2 (5 bases). The CDR3 has 14 amino acids. The V gene lost 4 bases and the J gene lost 4 bases, with 12 bases spanning the gap. Germline CDR1 reads KGHDR; CDR2 reads SFDVKD. CDR3 bases: TGTGCCACCAGTGACAGTTGGCTAGCAGAGACCCAGTACTTC. It is translated as CATSDSWLAETQYF.

This clone was recorded only once. V usage is TRBV11-3 and J usage is TRBJ2-3; 8 bases fit TRBD2. Germline CDR1 reads SGHNT; CDR2 reads YENEEA. The CDR3 loop spans 14 amino acids. The V gene end was trimmed by 5 bases and the J gene end by 1 base; junction bases not matched to a gene: 2. The CDR3, as DNA: TGTGCCAGCAGCCCAGCGGGAGGCACAGATACGCAGTATTTT. It translates to CASSPAGGTDTQYF.

V is TRBV6-6 and J is TRBJ2-1; unclear D gene. This CDR3 comprises 16 residues. Germline-derived CDR1 and CDR2 are MNHNY and SVGAGI (reference sequence). V gave up 5 bases and J gave up 0 bases, with 14 bases separating them. The CDR3 sequence is CASSQSVISSYNEQFF. DNA for the CDR3: TGTGCCAGCAGTCAATCCGTAATCAGCTCCTACAATGAGCAGTTCTTC.

This chain connects TRBV3-1 (or the pseudogene TRBV3-2) to TRBJ1-2; D gene unclear. The germline gives CDR1 LGHDT, CDR2 YNNKEL (reference sequence). V was trimmed by 1 base and J by 0 bases, leaving 3 bases between them. CDR3 length equals 13 residues. CDR3 sequence reads: CASSQAANYGYTF. The CDR3 DNA sequence: TGTGCCAGCAGCCAAGCGGCTAACTATGGCTACACCTTC.

The chain has TRBV7-9 and TRBJ2-1; 7 nucleotides align to TRBD2. With 5 bases clipped from V and 2 bases from J, the junction kept 6 bases outside the gene matches. The CDR3 consists of 15 residues. From germline, CDR1 is SEHNR and CDR2 FQNEAQ (reference sequence). The CDR3 sequence is CASSPAGDPYNEQFF. CDR3 sequence (DNA): TGTGCCAGCAGCCCGGCGGGGGACCCCTACAATGAGCAGTTCTTC.

This rearrangement joins TRBV7-6 to TRBJ2-5; perhaps TRBD1 as D (6 bases). The CDR3 has 15 amino acids. Deletions cut 2 bases from V and 5 bases from J, with 15 bases between. Germline CDR1 reads SGHVS; CDR2 reads FNYEAQ. The CDR3 coding sequence is TGTGCCAGCAGCTTAAGTCTGGCAGGGGTGGAGACCCAGTACTTC. This codes for CASSLSLAGVETQYF.

The rearrangement joins TRBV11-2 to TRBJ2-7, with 7 positions matching TRBD1. Losses at the gene ends were 0 bases for V and 2 bases for J; bases not matched to a gene: 7. The CDR3 is 16 amino acids. The V gene's germline CDR1 is SGHAT and CDR2 FQNNGV. CDR3 protein: CASSLDPFGTAYEQYF. The CDR3 bases are TGTGCCAGCAGCTTAGATCCTTTTGGGACAGCCTACGAGCAGTACTTC.

V usage is TRBV5-1 and J usage is TRBJ2-3, with TRBD2 matching over 10 bases. Germline assignment: CDR1 SGHRS and CDR2 YFSETQ. V dropped 4 bases and J dropped 3; count of bases not matched to a gene: 5. The CDR3 has 15 amino acids. The CDR3 nucleotides read TGCGCCAGCAGCCAACGGACTAGCGGAACAGATACGCAGTATTTT. It translates to CASSQRTSGTDTQYF.

This clone has a single count. The rearrangement links TRBV19 to TRBJ1-2; TRBD1 matches at 7 bases. Trimming removed 7 bases from V and 8 bases from J; junction bases left unmatched: 13. The CDR3 is 14 amino acids. Germline-derived CDR1 and CDR2 are LNHDA and SQIVND (reference sequence). CDR3 region: CASTQRGAGGGYTF. The CDR3 bases are TGTGCCAGTACCCAAAGGGGGGCAGGGGGAGGCTACACCTTC.

The chain recombines TRBV18 with TRBJ1-2; 7 bases align to TRBD1. With 3 bases clipped from V and 2 bases from J, the junction kept 12 bases outside the gene matches. Per the germline V gene, CDR1 is KGHSH and CDR2 is LQKENI. The CDR3 consists of 17 residues. DNA for the CDR3: TGTGCCAGCTCACCGCGGACAGGAATGGACGGAAACTATGGCTACACCTTC. This codes for CASSPRTGMDGNYGYTF.

This clone was seen once. The V gene is TRBV6-2 or TRBV6-3, the J gene TRBJ1-1; D call uncertain. The CDR3 has 13 residues. Trimming removed 5 bases at V and 4 bases at J, with 11 bases between. CDR1 and CDR2 (germline): MNHEY, SVGEGT. The CDR3 coding sequence is TGTGCCAGCAGTCCGGCGGGAGTCACTGAAGCTTTCTTT. This gives the protein CASSPAGVTEAFF.

The chain joins TRBV7-2 to TRBJ2-2, with D possibly TRBD2 on 5 matching bases. The CDR3 is made up of 14 amino acids. Per germline, CDR1 SGHTA and CDR2 FQGNSA. V was pared by 2 bases and J by 6 bases, with 10 bases between. The CDR3 DNA reads TGTGCCAGCAGCTTATTTTTTAGCGCCGGGGAGCTGTTTTTT. It encodes CASSLFFSAGELFF.

V and J are TRBV5-4 and TRBJ2-5, with 7 bases that match TRBD2. V dropped 3 bases and J dropped 2; count of bases not matched to a gene: 10. CDR3 length: 16 amino acids. CDR1 and CDR2 (germline): SGHNT, YYREEE (reference sequence). This CDR3 is CASSSLGAGMQETQYF. CDR3 nucleotides: TGTGCCAGCAGCTCTTTAGGAGCGGGGATGCAAGAGACCCAGTACTTC. Complete variable domain (other parts from reference TRBV5-4 and TRBJ2-5): ETGVTQSPTHLIKTRGQQVTLRCSSQSGHNTVSWYQQALGQGPQFIFQYYREEENGRGNFPPRFSGLQFPNYSSELNVNALELDDSALYLCASSSLGAGMQETQYFGPGTRLLVL.

The chain joins TRBV5-1 to TRBJ2-1, with TRBD2 identical over 13 bases. The V gene end was trimmed by 4 bases and the J gene end by 7 bases; junction bases not matched to a gene: 8. CDR1 and CDR2 from the germline V gene are SGHRS and YFSETQ. The CDR3 has 16 residues. CDR3 in DNA: TGCGCCAGCAGCGCCGCCGTGACTAGCGGGAGGAATGAGCAGTTCTTC. It translates to CASSAAVTSGRNEQFF.

The chain has TRBV9 and TRBJ2-2; D is unclear. The CDR3 runs 14 residues. Trimming shortened V by 4 bases and J by 1 base, and 8 bases separated the two germline ends. Germline assignment: CDR1 SGDLS and CDR2 YYNGEE. CDR3 DNA: TGTGCCAGCAGCCCCCCCCGGAACACCGGGGAGCTGTTTTTT. Protein sequence: CASSPPRNTGELFF.

The CDR3 DNA sequence: TGTGCCAGCAGAATCCTAGCGGGAGGGAAAAATGAGCAGTTCTTC. Residues: CASRILAGGKNEQFF. This chain joins TRBV6-5 and TRBJ2-1, with 12 positions matching TRBD2. Germline loops: CDR1 MNHEY, CDR2 SVGAGI. V trimming: 6 bases; J trimming: 7 bases; junction bases outside the gene matches: 7. This CDR3 has 15 amino acids.

This rearrangement joins TRBV29-1 to TRBJ1-1; perhaps TRBD1 as D (6 bases). Trimming removed 4 bases at V and 6 bases at J, with 18 bases between. Germline loops: CDR1 SQVTM, CDR2 ANQGSEA. The CDR3 is 14 amino acids. CDR3 sequence reads: CSVGTVGLRAEAFF. CDR3 sequence (DNA): TGCAGCGTTGGGACAGTCGGGTTACGCGCTGAAGCTTTCTTT. Complete variable domain (other parts from reference TRBV29-1 and TRBJ1-1): SAVISQKPSRDICQRGTSLTIQCQVDSQVTMMFWYRQQPGQSLTLIATANQGSEATYESGFVIDKFPISRPNLTFSTLTVSNMSPEDSSIYLCSVGTVGLRAEAFFGQGTRLTVV.

This sequence joins TRBV7-9 and TRBJ1-1; TRBD1 aligns across 11 bases. The CDR3 has 14 residues. The ends lost 5 bases at V and 10 bases at J; junction bases unmatched: 9. Germline CDR1 and CDR2: SEHNR and FQNEAQ (reference sequence). CDR3 loop: CASSRTGGAYGAFF. As DNA, the CDR3 is TGTGCCAGCAGCAGGACAGGGGGCGCGTACGGAGCTTTCTTT.

This clone was observed once. This chain joins TRBV6-6 and TRBJ2-2, with 7 bases lining up with TRBD2. The CDR3 has 15 amino acids. V lost 5 bases to trimming and J lost 7 bases; unmatched junction nucleotides: 10. Germline V gene sequence: CDR1 MNHNY, CDR2 SVGAGI (reference sequence). The CDR3 sequence: CASSPALGEGGELFF. CDR3 nucleotide sequence: TGTGCCAGCAGTCCGGCCCTCGGGGAGGGCGGGGAGCTGTTTTTT.

The gene calls are TRBV3-1 (or the pseudogene TRBV3-2) and TRBJ2-7; maybe TRBD2 (5 bases). The CDR3 loop spans 13 amino acids. V lost 8 bases and J lost 0, with 11 bases in between. The V gene's germline CDR1 is LGHDT and CDR2 YNNKEL (reference sequence). CDR3 sequence (DNA): TGTGCCAGCTCCGGACTTACCTCCTACGAGCAGTACTTC. This gives the protein CASSGLTSYEQYF.

V usage is TRBV11-2 and J usage is TRBJ1-6, with D tentatively TRBD1 (6 bases). V dropped 6 bases and J dropped 12 bases, with 18 bases sitting between them. The length of the CDR3 is 14 residues. Per the germline V gene, CDR1 is SGHAT and CDR2 is FQNNGV. CDR3 DNA: TGTGCCAGCAGGGGGGGGCAGGGTTATTTACCCCTCCACTTT. Amino acid sequence: CASRGGQGYLPLHF.

This chain uses TRBV3-1 (or the pseudogene TRBV3-2) with TRBJ1-2; TRBD1 aligns across 8 bases. The CDR3 has 13 amino acids. CDR1 and CDR2 from the germline V gene are LGHDT and YNNKEL (reference sequence). Trimming cost V 4 bases and J 6 bases; bases outside gene matches: 4. CDR3 amino acids: CASSPRGRDGYTF. CDR3 nucleotides: TGTGCCAGCAGCCCCAGGGGGCGAGATGGCTACACCTTC.

By its share, this clone is medium-sized (0.01 to 0.1%). J is TRBJ2-2 and V is TRBV6-2 or TRBV6-3, with a possible D match to TRBD2 (5 bases). Germline-derived CDR1 and CDR2 are MNHEY and SVGEGT. The germline V and J ends were trimmed by 4 bases and 1 base, with 10 bases remaining between them. This CDR3 has 15 amino acids. The CDR3 DNA is TGTGCCAGCAGTTTCCAGGACTGGAACACCGGGGAGCTGTTTTTT. Its protein is CASSFQDWNTGELFF.

This clone was observed a handful of times. The chain links TRBV14 to TRBJ2-7, with TRBD2 matching over 9 bases. Trimming removed 1 base from V and 4 bases from J; junction bases left unmatched: 17. CDR3 size: 19 residues. The germline CDR1 and CDR2 sequences are SGHDN and FVKESK. This CDR3 is CASSQAATFSGRESYEQYF. The CDR3 DNA follows: TGTGCCAGCAGCCAAGCCGCGACTTTTAGCGGGAGAGAGTCGTACGAGCAGTACTTC.

This clone was picked up a small number of times. V usage is TRBV11-1 and J usage is TRBJ1-1, with D possibly being TRBD1 (6 bases). Germline V gene sequence: CDR1 SGHAT, CDR2 FQDESV (reference sequence). Trimming cost V 1 base and J 0 bases, with 12 bases left between them. The CDR3 loop spans 16 amino acids. CDR3 coding DNA: TGTGCCAGCAGCTTAGGGGCAGGGGCTGTGAACACTGAAGCTTTCTTT. Translation: CASSLGAGAVNTEAFF.

The chain recombines TRBV2 with TRBJ2-5, with unresolved D. The V gene's germline CDR1 is SNHLY and CDR2 FYNNEI. Trimming cost V 6 bases and J 4 bases, with 12 bases left between them. CDR3 length: 13 residues. In DNA form, the CDR3 reads TGTGCCAGCAGCCGCTTGACAAGAGAGACCCAGTACTTC. Its protein is CASSRLTRETQYF.

This chain connects TRBV7-6 to TRBJ1-1; no clear D. Trimming left V 5 bases short and J 3 bases short, with 10 bases between. The CDR3 is made up of 13 amino acids. Germline V gives CDR1 SGHVS, CDR2 FNYEAQ. CDR3: CASSLLEDTEAFF. The CDR3 bases are TGTGCCAGCAGCCTCCTCGAGGACACTGAAGCTTTCTTT. The full variable domain, completed using reference TRBV7-6 and TRBJ1-1, is GAGVSQSPRYKVTKRGQDVALRCDPISGHVSLYWYRQALGQGPEFLTYFNYEAQQDKSGLPNDRFSAERPEGSISTLTIQRTEQRDSAMYRCASSLLEDTEAFFGQGTRLTVV.